This T cell receptor (beta chain) was sequenced for a study of tumor-infiltrating lymphocytes in primary liver carcinoma. Study background: Sequenced samples came back with roughly 3.5 to 7.5 million productive TCRbeta reads, and the counts looked alike across tissue types.

Study outcomes and limitations: Tumor-adjacent and tumor-blood pairs shared a smaller degree of overlap than tumor region pairs.

A primer matching the constant region was used to make TCR beta cDNA from 500 to 650 ng of total RNA. Amplification in three nested multiplex PCR rounds with slightly modified ARM-PCR gave rise to TCR beta libraries. PCR rounds one and two used TRBV1-TRBV30 forward primers with a C-beta reverse primer for approximately 10 cycles each. MiXCR was run by TCRdb on the multiplex PCR reads, yielding one entry per CDR3 protein. The table lists roughly 120,000 distinct CDR3 sequences, roughly three fifths of them singletons, with around 8.5% in the top ten. Note on this clonotype: The antigen remains undetermined.

The CDR3 has 15 residues. The V gene's germline CDR1 is DFQATT and CDR2 SNEGSKA (reference sequence). Trimming cost V 4 bases and J 3 bases; bases outside gene matches: 6. Investigators took RNA and DNA out together from about 20-30 mg of unsorted bulk tissue. There were five separate regions sampled from each tumor. This receptor was obtained from a woman aged 55-69 years with primary liver carcinoma and hepatitis B virus infection. The rearrangement joins TRBV20-1 to TRBJ2-3; TRBD2 agrees at 11 bases. The sample taken for sequencing was liver tumor tissue from sampling region 1. Subset indicated: tumor region T1, superior pole. The CDR3 loop is CSATLTSGRTDTQYF. CDR3 bases: TGCAGTGCTACCCTCACTAGCGGGAGAACAGATACGCAGTATTTT.